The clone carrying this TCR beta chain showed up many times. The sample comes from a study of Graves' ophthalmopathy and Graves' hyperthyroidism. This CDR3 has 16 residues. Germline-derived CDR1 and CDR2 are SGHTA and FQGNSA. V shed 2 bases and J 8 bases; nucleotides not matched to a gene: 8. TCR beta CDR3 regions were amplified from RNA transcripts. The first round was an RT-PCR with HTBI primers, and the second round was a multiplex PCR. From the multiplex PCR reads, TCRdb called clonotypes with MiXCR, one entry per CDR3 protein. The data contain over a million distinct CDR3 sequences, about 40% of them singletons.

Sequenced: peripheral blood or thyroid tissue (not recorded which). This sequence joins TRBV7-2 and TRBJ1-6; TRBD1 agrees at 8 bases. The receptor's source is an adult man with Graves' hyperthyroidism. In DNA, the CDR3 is TGTGCCAGCAGCTTAAGTGGGGACAGGTTGGATTCACCCCTCCACTTT. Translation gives CASSLSGDRLDSPLHF.